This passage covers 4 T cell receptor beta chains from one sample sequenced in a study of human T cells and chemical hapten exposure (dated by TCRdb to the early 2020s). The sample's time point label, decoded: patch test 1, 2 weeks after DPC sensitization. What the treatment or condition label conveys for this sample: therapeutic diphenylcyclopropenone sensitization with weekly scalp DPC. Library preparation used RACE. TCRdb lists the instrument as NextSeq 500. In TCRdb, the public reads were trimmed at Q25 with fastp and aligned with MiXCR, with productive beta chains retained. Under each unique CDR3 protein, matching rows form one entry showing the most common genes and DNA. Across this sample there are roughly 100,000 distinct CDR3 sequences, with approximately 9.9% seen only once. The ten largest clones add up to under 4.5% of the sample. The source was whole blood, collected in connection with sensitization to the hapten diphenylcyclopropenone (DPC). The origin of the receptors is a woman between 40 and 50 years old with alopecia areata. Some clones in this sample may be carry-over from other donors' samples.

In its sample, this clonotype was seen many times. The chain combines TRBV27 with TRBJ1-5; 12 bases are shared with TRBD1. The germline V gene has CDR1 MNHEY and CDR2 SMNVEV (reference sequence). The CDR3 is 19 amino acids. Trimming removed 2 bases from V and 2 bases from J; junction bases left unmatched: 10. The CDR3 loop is CASSLGVGQGARGNQPQHF. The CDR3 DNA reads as TGTGCCAGCAGTTTAGGCGTGGGACAGGGGGCTAGGGGCAATCAGCCCCAGCATTTT.

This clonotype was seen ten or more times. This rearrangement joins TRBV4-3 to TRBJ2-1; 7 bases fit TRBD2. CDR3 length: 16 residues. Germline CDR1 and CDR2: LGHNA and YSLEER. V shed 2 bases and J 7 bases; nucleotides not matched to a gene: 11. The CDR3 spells CASSQNSGAPSNEQFF. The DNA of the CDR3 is TGCGCCAGCAGCCAAAACAGCGGGGCCCCCTCAAATGAGCAGTTCTTC.

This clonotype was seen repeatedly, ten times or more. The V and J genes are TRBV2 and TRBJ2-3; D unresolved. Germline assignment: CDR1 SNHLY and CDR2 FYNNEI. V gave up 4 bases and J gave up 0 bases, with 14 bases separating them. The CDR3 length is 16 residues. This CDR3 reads CASSGPSQRSTDTQYF. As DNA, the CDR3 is TGTGCCAGCAGTGGTCCTTCCCAGCGCAGCACAGATACGCAGTATTTT. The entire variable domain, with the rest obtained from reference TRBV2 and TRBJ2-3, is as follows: EPEVTQTPSHQVTQMGQEVILRCVPISNHLYFYWYRQILGQKVEFLVSFYNNEISEKSEIFDDQFSVERPDGSNFTLKIRSTKLEDSAMYFCASSGPSQRSTDTQYFGPGTRLTVL.

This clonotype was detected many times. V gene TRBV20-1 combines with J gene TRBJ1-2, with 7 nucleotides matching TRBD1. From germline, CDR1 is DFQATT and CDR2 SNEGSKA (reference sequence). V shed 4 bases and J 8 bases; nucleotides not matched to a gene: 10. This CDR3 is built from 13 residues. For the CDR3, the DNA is TGCAGTGCTAAAGCCTACAGGGGAGGCGGCTACACCTTC. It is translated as CSAKAYRGGGYTF.